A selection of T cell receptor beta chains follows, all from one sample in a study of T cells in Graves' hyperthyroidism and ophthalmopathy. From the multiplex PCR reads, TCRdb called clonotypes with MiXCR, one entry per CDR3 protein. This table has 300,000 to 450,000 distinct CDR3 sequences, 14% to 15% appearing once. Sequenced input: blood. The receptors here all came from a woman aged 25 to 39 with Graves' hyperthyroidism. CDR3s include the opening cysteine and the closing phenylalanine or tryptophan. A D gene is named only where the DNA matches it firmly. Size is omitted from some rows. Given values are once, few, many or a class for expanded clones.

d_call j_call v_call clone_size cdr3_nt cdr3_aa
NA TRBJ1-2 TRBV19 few TGTGCCAGTATGGACACAGGGATGATCTATGGCTACACCTTC CASMDTGMIYGYTF
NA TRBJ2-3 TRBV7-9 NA TGTGCCAGCAGCCCGCGGGACCTGGGTACGCAGTATTTT CASSPRDLGTQYF
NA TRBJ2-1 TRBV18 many TGTGCCAGCTCACCCGTGGCGTCCGGCAATGAGCAGTTCTTC CASSPVASGNEQFF
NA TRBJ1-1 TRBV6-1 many TGTGCCAGCAGTTACAAACCCACAGGGTTGAACACTGAAGCTTTCTTT CASSYKPTGLNTEAFF
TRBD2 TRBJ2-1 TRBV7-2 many TGTGCCAGCAGCCCAGGGACTAGTTACAATGAGCAGTTCTTC CASSPGTSYNEQFF
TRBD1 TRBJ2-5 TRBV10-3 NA TGTGCCATCAGTGAGGGGACAGGAGGGCGAAAGACCCAGTACTTC CAISEGTGGRKTQYF
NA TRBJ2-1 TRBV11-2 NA TGTGCCAGCGGGATAGGGGTCAATGAGCAGTTCTTC CASGIGVNEQFF
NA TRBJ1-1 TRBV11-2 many TGTGCCAGCAGCTCCCGCGGGCAGGGGACTACGAACACTGAAGCTTTCTTT CASSSRGQGTTNTEAFF
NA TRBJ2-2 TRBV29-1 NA TGCAGCGTTGAAGATTGGGGGAACACCGGGGAGCTGTTTTTT CSVEDWGNTGELFF
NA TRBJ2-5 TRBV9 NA TGTGCCAGCAGCGTAGGGGGGGCGAAAGAGACCCAGTACTTC CASSVGGAKETQYF
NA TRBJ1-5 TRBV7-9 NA TGTGCCAGCAGCTTCGACGAACTGGCCCAGCATTTT CASSFDELAQHF
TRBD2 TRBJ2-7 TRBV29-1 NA TGCAGCGTTGAAGAAGAGTCGGGGGGCTACGAGCAGTACTTC CSVEEESGGYEQYF
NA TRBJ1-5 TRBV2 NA TGTGCCAGCACAGTAGGCAATCAGCCCCAGCATTTT CASTVGNQPQHF
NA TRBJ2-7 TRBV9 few TGTGCCAGCAGCGGGAACTCCTACGAGCAGTACTTC CASSGNSYEQYF
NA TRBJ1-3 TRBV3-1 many TGTGCCAGCAGCCCCCGGGGGACGGATTTCGGAAACACCATATATTTT CASSPRGTDFGNTIYF
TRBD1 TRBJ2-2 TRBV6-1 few TGTGCCAGCAGGGACAGGATCACCGGGGAGCTGTTTTTT CASRDRITGELFF
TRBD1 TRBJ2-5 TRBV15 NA TGTGCCACCAGCAGAGCGGACAGGGTGCGGGAGACCCAGTACTTC CATSRADRVRETQYF
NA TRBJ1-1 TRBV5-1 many TGCGCCAGCAGCTTGGCCTTTATGAACACTGAAGCTTTCTTT CASSLAFMNTEAFF
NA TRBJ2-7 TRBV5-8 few TGTGCCAGCAGCTTGGCAAGGAGGGACGAGCAGTACTTC CASSLARRDEQYF
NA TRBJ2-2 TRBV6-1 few TGTGCCAGCACCCCGTTAGGGGACACCGGGGAGCTGTTTTTT CASTPLGDTGELFF
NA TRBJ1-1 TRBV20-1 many TGCAGTGCTCTCTCGAAAGGACACCAGAACACTGAAGCTTTCTTT CSALSKGHQNTEAFF
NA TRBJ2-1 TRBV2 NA TGTGCCAGCAGTGAAATAGGACTAATCTACAATGAGCAGTTCTTC CASSEIGLIYNEQFF
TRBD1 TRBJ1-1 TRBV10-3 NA TGTGCCATCAGTGAGGACCGGGACAGGAGTGAAGCTTTCTTT CAISEDRDRSEAFF
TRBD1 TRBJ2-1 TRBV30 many TGTGCCTGGACATGGGACAGGGTTTACAATGAGCAGTTCTTC CAWTWDRVYNEQFF
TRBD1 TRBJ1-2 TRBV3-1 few TGTGCCAGCAGCCATTTCGGGGACAGTCTATCGGGCTATGGCTACACCTTC CASSHFGDSLSGYGYTF
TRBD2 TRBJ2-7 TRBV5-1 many TGCGCCAGCAGCGAGACTAGCGGGAGCTACGAGCAGTACTTC CASSETSGSYEQYF
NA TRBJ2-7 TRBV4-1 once TGCGCCAGCAGCCAAGCGGGGTCAGTCTACGAGCAGTACTTC CASSQAGSVYEQYF
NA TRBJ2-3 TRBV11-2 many TGTGCCAGCAGCCCCAGGCCCAGGGCCACAGATACGCAGTATTTT CASSPRPRATDTQYF
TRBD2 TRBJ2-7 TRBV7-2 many TGTGCCAGCAGAAGTACTAGCGGCCACTACGAGCAGTACTTC CASRSTSGHYEQYF
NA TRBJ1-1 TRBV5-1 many TGCGCCAGCAGCACAGAACCGAACACTGAAGCTTTCTTT CASSTEPNTEAFF
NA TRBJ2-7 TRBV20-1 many TGCAGTGCTAACAGTCAGTCCTACGAGCAGTACTTC CSANSQSYEQYF
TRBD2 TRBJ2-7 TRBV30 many TGTGCCTGGGCCACTAGCGGGAGGAGGGGCGAGCAGTACTTC CAWATSGRRGEQYF
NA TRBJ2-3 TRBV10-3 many TGTGCCAGCGCCCCGGGATTGAACACAGATACGCAGTATTTT CASAPGLNTDTQYF
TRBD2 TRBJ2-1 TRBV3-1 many TGTGCCAGCAGCTCCCAGCGGGAGAGTTTGGAGCAGTTCTTC CASSSQRESLEQFF
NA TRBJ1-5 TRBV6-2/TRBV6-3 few TGTGCCAGCAGTCGGTCGGCAGCTAATCAGCCCCAGCATTTT CASSRSAANQPQHF
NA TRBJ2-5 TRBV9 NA TGTGCCAGCAGCCTCAGCGGAGGGGGGGTTTCGGAGACCCAGTACTTC CASSLSGGGVSETQYF
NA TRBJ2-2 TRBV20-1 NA TGCAGTGCTAGGAGCCCCTTGTGGGGGAACACCGGGGAGCTGTTTTTT CSARSPLWGNTGELFF
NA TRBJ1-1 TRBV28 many TGTGCCAGCAGTCCCCCGGGACTGAAGAACACTGAAGCTTTCTTT CASSPPGLKNTEAFF
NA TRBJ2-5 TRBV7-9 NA TGTGCCAGCAGCCCGCCGCGGAGCCTGGAAACACAGACCCAGTACTTC CASSPPRSLETQTQYF
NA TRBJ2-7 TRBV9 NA TGTGCCAGCGGCGTAACCGACGGGACCTACGAGCAGTACTTC CASGVTDGTYEQYF
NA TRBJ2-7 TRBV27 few TGTGCCAGCAGTCCAGCTCGGGACCTATGGTACGAGCAGTACTTC CASSPARDLWYEQYF
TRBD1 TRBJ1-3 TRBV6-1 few TGTGCCAGCAGAACGACAGGGGCTGGAAACACCATATATTTT CASRTTGAGNTIYF